One sample yielded the 10 T cell receptor beta chains listed below, sequenced in a study of blood T cells in healthy people across ages. Together with a sample-barcoded 5' primer, a J-beta primer mix was included in a second PCR lasting roughly 6 to 12 cycles. MiXCR, run by TCRdb on the 5' RACE reads, gives a single entry per CDR3 protein. The sample records about 780,000 distinct CDR3 sequences, 55% to 65% being singletons. Sample: blood. All receptors come from a man aged 25-40 years in good health.

This sequence joins TRBV9 and TRBJ2-7; D may correspond to TRBD1 or TRBD2 (6 bases each). The J call may be incorrect, as the DNA end agrees better with TRBJ2-4. The germline V gene has CDR1 SGDLS and CDR2 YYNGEE. The CDR3 is 13 residues long. The CDR3: CASSGGTQDIQYF. CDR3 sequence (DNA): TGTGCCAGCAGCGGCGGGACACAGGACATTCAGTACTTC.

J is TRBJ2-3 and V is TRBV9, with D tentatively TRBD1 (6 bases). V was pared by 2 bases and J by 2 bases, with 15 bases between. The CDR3 covers 16 residues. Germline V gene lookup returns CDR1 SGDLS and CDR2 YYNGEE. The CDR3 region has the DNA TGTGCCAGCAGCGTGAGGGGGTCGGCTACCACAGATACGCAGTATTTT. Its protein is CASSVRGSATTDTQYF.

The chain couples TRBV5-1 to TRBJ2-7; the D is unclear. The germline V gene has CDR1 SGHRS and CDR2 YFSETQ. There are 17 residues in the CDR3. Trimming took off 0 bases at V and 2 bases at J, with 18 bases between the two ends. CDR3 loop: CASSLGPNVKGTYEQYF. In DNA, the CDR3 is TGCGCCAGCAGCTTGGGACCGAACGTTAAGGGCACCTACGAGCAGTACTTC.

This clonotype was recorded a few times. The genes are TRBV5-1 and TRBJ2-1, with D uncertain. Trimming left V 0 bases short and J 5 bases short, with 12 bases between. In germline, CDR1 is SGHRS, CDR2 YFSETQ. The CDR3 is 15 residues long. The CDR3 protein is CASSLAYARHNEQFF. CDR3 bases: TGCGCCAGCAGCTTGGCTTACGCTAGACACAATGAGCAGTTCTTC.

V and J are TRBV7-2 and TRBJ2-7; D is tentatively TRBD1 or TRBD2 (6 bases each). Germline assignment: CDR1 SGHTA and CDR2 FQGNSA. The V gene lost 1 base and the J gene lost 7 bases, with 17 bases spanning the gap. This CDR3 spans 15 amino acids. The chain's CDR3 is CASSLEALEGGEQYF. The DNA for the CDR3 is TGTGCCAGCAGCTTAGAAGCGCTGGAGGGGGGTGAGCAGTACTTC.

The chain employs TRBV29-1 and TRBJ2-7; D tentatively fits TRBD1 or TRBD2 (5 bases each). In germline, CDR1 is SQVTM, CDR2 ANQGSEA. V shed 1 base and J shed 2 bases, with 12 bases lying between them. The CDR3 runs 14 residues. CDR3: CSVEAGTPPYEQYF. The CDR3, as DNA: TGCAGCGTTGAAGCCGGGACCCCACCCTACGAGCAGTACTTC.

This clonotype was detected only a few times. The V call is TRBV29-1, the J call TRBJ2-1, with TRBD1 as a possible D gene (6 bases). The CDR3 extends over 13 amino acids. Trimming shortened V by 4 bases and J by 0 bases, and 7 bases separated the two germline ends. Per the germline V gene, CDR1 is SQVTM and CDR2 is ANQGSEA. CDR3: CSVAGVSYNEQFF. The DNA of the CDR3 is TGCAGCGTTGCAGGGGTCTCCTACAATGAGCAGTTCTTC.

Of note for this clonotype: A junction end diverges from the germline sequence, so it may reflect a read error. The chain links TRBV12-3 or TRBV12-4 to TRBJ2-5; D may be TRBD2 (6 bases). CDR3 length: 14 amino acids. The CDR3 region is CASTLSGSEGTQYF. CDR3 DNA: TGTGCCAGCACTTTAAGTGGCTCGGAGGGGACCCAGTACTTC.

This clonotype has only one observation. The V call is TRBV4-3, the J call TRBJ2-3, with D uncertain. CDR1 is LGHNA, CDR2 YSLEER, per germline. V gave up 4 bases and J gave up 3 bases, with 8 bases separating them. CDR3 length: 13 amino acids. Written as DNA, the CDR3 is TGCGCCAGCAGCCCCCTATTGACAGATACGCAGTATTTT. Protein product: CASSPLLTDTQYF.

V is TRBV6-2 or TRBV6-3 and J is TRBJ1-2; 7 bases fit TRBD1. Germline trimming cut 6 bases from V and 5 bases from J; bases unmatched to any gene: 3. CDR1 MNHEY and CDR2 SVGEGT come from the germline V gene. There are 12 residues in the CDR3. The CDR3 protein is CASSGQVYGYTF. The CDR3 region has the DNA TGTGCCAGCAGCGGACAGGTTTATGGCTACACCTTC.